The clone carrying this T cell receptor (beta chain) has a single count. These data originate in a study of blood T cell repertoires in COVID-19. The wider study: Acute-phase and convalescent COVID-19 samples originated in the United States, Italy and Spain. PBMCs, B-cell-depleted T cells, or T cells provided the cDNA or gDNA that made up the material.

Study processing details: Reference gene primer amplification gave estimated nucleated cell counts. This table comes from immunoSEQ multiplex PCR, and its TCRdb copy is limited to in-frame clones, with some not included. V, J and clone size derive from that table, while D and trimming were established from the DNA sequence. The sample holds tens of thousands of clones, approximately 82% seen once. This clonotype was sampled from a man between 60 and 75 years old with acute or convalescent COVID-19. Sequencing was done on a sample of peripheral blood.

For the CDR3, the DNA is TGTGCCATCAGTGAGGGACAGGGAGGGAATTCACCCCTCCACTTT. Translation: CAISEGQGGNSPLHF. The chain recombines TRBV10-3 with TRBJ1-6; TRBD1 matches at 8 bases. V trimming: 2 bases; J trimming: 7 bases; junction bases outside the gene matches: 4. This CDR3 comprises 15 residues. Germline V gene sequence: CDR1 ENHRY, CDR2 SYGVKD.